The 10 T cell receptor beta chains below come from one sample, sequenced in a study of CD8 T cells in ankylosing spondylitis. TCRdb used MiXCR to reprocess the 5' RACE reads, holding one entry per CDR3 protein. The table lists 300,000 to 400,000 distinct CDR3 sequences, approximately 10% of them singletons. The sequenced sample was blood, either unsorted or a sorted T cell fraction (not recorded which). These receptors all stem from a female donor with ankylosing spondylitis or in good health (not recorded which).

This clonotype was found many times. V gene TRBV28 combines with J gene TRBJ2-3; D is ambiguous. From germline, CDR1 is MDHEN and CDR2 SYDVKM. The V end lost 2 bases, the J end lost 14 bases, and 11 bases lay between the germline ends. The CDR3 runs to 11 residues. In nucleotides, the CDR3 is TGTGCCAGCAGTTTAGGGCCCCTTCGGTATTTT. It encodes CASSLGPLRYF.

The chain couples TRBV6-5 to TRBJ2-4, with D hard to call. The CDR3 contains 17 residues. CDR1 MNHEY and CDR2 SVGAGI come from the germline V gene. V was clipped by 2 bases and J by 0 bases, with 14 bases between them. The CDR3 bases are TGTGCCAGCAGTTACCCAGAGTTCGGGCTAGCCAAAAACATTCAGTACTTC. Protein product: CASSYPEFGLAKNIQYF.

A few counts support this clonotype. J is TRBJ2-3 and V is TRBV20-1; 11 bases line up with TRBD2. CDR1 and CDR2 (germline): DFQATT, SNEGSKA (reference sequence). This CDR3 has 15 amino acids. V lost 4 bases to trimming and J lost 4 bases; unmatched junction nucleotides: 7. In nucleotides, the CDR3 is TGCAGTGCTACCGAACTAGCGGGGGCCCCAGATACGCAGTATTTT. This encodes CSATELAGAPDTQYF.

This clonotype was counted many times. This chain links TRBV15 with TRBJ2-3; D possibly corresponds to TRBD2 (5 bases). The CDR3 is 13 residues long. V was trimmed by 6 bases and J by 2 bases, leaving 9 bases between them. Germline V gene sequence: CDR1 LNHNV, CDR2 YYDKDF (reference sequence). CDR3 amino acids: CATSAGITDTQYF. The CDR3 DNA follows: TGTGCCACCAGTGCCGGGATCACAGATACGCAGTATTTT.

This clonotype was observed many times. This rearrangement joins TRBV20-1 to TRBJ1-4, with D perhaps matching TRBD1 (5 bases). Germline V gene sequence: CDR1 DFQATT, CDR2 SNEGSKA (reference sequence). Deletions cut 2 bases from V and 7 bases from J, with 14 bases between. This CDR3 has 14 residues. The CDR3 sequence: CSARIGAGGEKLFF. Here the CDR3 DNA reads TGCAGTGCTAGAATAGGGGCCGGCGGTGAAAAACTGTTTTTT.

This clonotype turned up a few times. V is TRBV7-2 and J is TRBJ2-7; possibly TRBD1 for D (5 bases). Germline CDR1 reads SGHTA; CDR2 reads FQGNSA. Trimming took 1 base from V and 0 from J, leaving 16 bases between them. The CDR3 length is 17 residues. CDR3 nucleotides: TGTGCCAGCAGCTTAGTGGCCTTAGGGGCTATCTCCTACGAGCAGTACTTC. Protein: CASSLVALGAISYEQYF.

There are many counts of this clonotype. V is TRBV7-3 and J is TRBJ2-1, with 8 bases lining up with TRBD2. Trimming removed 2 bases from V and 8 bases from J; junction bases left unmatched: 8. The CDR3 totals 15 residues. Germline lookup yields CDR1 SGHTA and CDR2 FQGTGA. CDR3 bases: TGTGCCAGCAGCTTATCGGGGGGGGGTTTCGATGAGCAGTTCTTC. Protein sequence: CASSLSGGGFDEQFF.

With regard to this clonotype: The germline gene is not matched at one end of the junction; a read error may be the cause. The V and J genes are TRBV9 and TRBJ1-4; D is ambiguous. The CDR3 consists of 12 residues. Germline CDR1 and CDR2: SGDLS and YYNGEE. The CDR3 DNA reads TGTGCCAGCAGCGTAGGGGCTAGGCCCTTGATTTTT. This encodes CASSVGARPLIF.

The V and J genes are TRBV4-3 and TRBJ2-7; D gene ambiguous. The CDR3 contains 14 residues. Trimming took 0 bases from V and 2 from J, leaving 8 bases between them. Germline V gene lookup returns CDR1 LGHNA and CDR2 YSLEER. The CDR3: CASSQERSAYEQYF. The CDR3 DNA follows: TGCGCCAGCAGCCAAGAAAGGAGCGCCTACGAGCAGTACTTC.

This clonotype occurred many times. The chain couples TRBV10-3 to TRBJ1-5; D gene uncertain. Trimming stripped 3 bases from V and 0 bases from J, with 9 bases between. The CDR3 contains 15 residues. Germline values: CDR1 ENHRY, CDR2 SYGVKD. The CDR3 region is CAISERSNSNQPQHF. As DNA, the CDR3 is TGTGCCATCAGTGAACGGAGTAATAGCAATCAGCCCCAGCATTTT.